The 23 T cell receptor beta chains below all came from one sample that was sequenced in a study of blood T cell repertoires in COVID-19. Assay used: immunoSEQ multiplex PCR; TCRdb lists only in-frame clones, some missing. The repertoire has a few hundred thousand clones, around 83% of them found once; the top ten carry roughly 1.1%. The sample consisted of peripheral blood. These receptors all stem from a woman between 50 and 59 years old with acute or convalescent COVID-19.

The chain couples TRBV24-1 to TRBJ1-2, with 9 positions matching TRBD1. CDR1 is KGHDR, CDR2 SFDVKD, per germline. The V and J ends lost 3 bases and 8 bases, in that order; junction bases with no gene match: 3. The CDR3 consists of 13 residues. CDR3 residues: CATSDGQGRGYTF. CDR3 bases: TGTGCCACCAGTGATGGACAGGGGCGAGGCTACACCTTC.

This chain links TRBV14 with TRBJ1-6, with 7 bases lining up with TRBD1. The CDR3 has 15 residues. Trimming at V came to 1 base and at J to 8 bases, leaving 5 bases not matched to a gene. The germline V gene has CDR1 SGHDN and CDR2 FVKESK. The CDR3: CASSQVGGRDSPLHF. The CDR3 bases are TGTGCCAGCAGCCAAGTAGGGGGCCGAGATTCACCCCTCCACTTT.

The table lists this clone with a count of one. The J gene is TRBJ1-2, the V gene TRBV7-2; TRBD1 agrees at 7 bases. CDR1 and CDR2 (germline): SGHTA, FQGNSA. V was pared by 1 base and J by 8 bases, with 13 bases of the junction left unmatched. The CDR3 is 16 residues long. The CDR3 region is CASSLDRQGSSGGYTF. Here the CDR3 DNA reads TGTGCCAGCAGCTTAGATCGACAGGGATCCTCGGGGGGCTACACCTTC.

The V call is TRBV19, the J call TRBJ1-5; D may be TRBD1 (6 bases). In germline, CDR1 is LNHDA, CDR2 SQIVND (reference sequence). The CDR3 has 15 amino acids. Trimming shortened V by 2 bases and J by 0 bases, and 8 bases separated the two germline ends. The CDR3 spells CASSIRTDSNQPQHF. As DNA, the CDR3 is TGTGCCAGTAGTATAAGGACAGATAGCAATCAGCCCCAGCATTTT.

The sample holds one count of this clone. The chain joins TRBV10-3 to TRBJ1-2; 8 bases are shared with TRBD1. V lost 7 bases to trimming and J lost 3 bases; unmatched junction nucleotides: 7. The germline CDR1 and CDR2 sequences are ENHRY and SYGVKD. The CDR3 is 14 residues long. CDR3 protein: CAINLQGGDYGYTF. CDR3 DNA: TGTGCCATCAACCTACAGGGGGGAGACTATGGCTACACCTTC.

The chain combines TRBV5-1 with TRBJ1-3; no reliable D call. Germline V gives CDR1 SGHRS, CDR2 YFSETQ. Trimming took 2 bases from V and 0 from J, leaving 12 bases between them. The CDR3 sequence is 16 residues long. The CDR3, as DNA: TGCGCCAGCAGCTTAGAGCCTAGGAACTCTGGAAACACCATATATTTT. Amino acids: CASSLEPRNSGNTIYF.

The CDR3 DNA is TGTGCCAGCAGCCCGGGAGGGGGTCCCTATAATTCACCCCTCCACTTT. This translates into CASSPGGGPYNSPLHF. This chain connects TRBV7-9 to TRBJ1-6, with D tentatively TRBD1 (6 bases). V was shortened by 5 bases and J by 2 bases, with 13 bases between the two germline ends. The germline V gene encodes CDR1 SEHNR and CDR2 FQNEAQ (reference sequence). The CDR3 loop spans 16 amino acids.

The chain joins TRBV5-4 to TRBJ1-1; 8 bases match TRBD1. The germline gives CDR1 SGHNT, CDR2 YYREEE (reference sequence). V shed 3 bases, J shed 7 bases, and the junction held 5 bases outside the gene matches. The CDR3 length is 13 residues. The CDR3 sequence is CASSWDRYSEAFF. Written as DNA, the CDR3 is TGTGCCAGCAGCTGGGACAGGTATAGTGAAGCTTTCTTT.

This clone was counted only a few times. This chain connects TRBV12-3 or TRBV12-4 to TRBJ2-5; D possibly corresponds to TRBD2 (5 bases). Trimming took 8 bases from V and 5 from J, leaving 9 bases between them. The CDR3 totals 11 residues. The chain's CDR3 is CASQGGETQYF. In DNA form, the CDR3 reads TGTGCCAGCCAAGGCGGGGAGACCCAGTACTTC.

V usage is TRBV5-1 and J usage is TRBJ1-4; D possibly corresponds to TRBD1 (6 bases). Trimming cost V 5 bases and J 6 bases, with 14 bases left between them. The CDR3 consists of 14 residues. Looked up from germline, CDR1 is SGHRS and CDR2 is YFSETQ. CDR3 loop: CASSRGNGYEKLFF. CDR3 sequence (DNA): TGCGCCAGCAGTAGGGGGAATGGATATGAAAAACTGTTTTTT. The full variable domain, with the rest looked up from reference TRBV5-1 and TRBJ1-4, is KAGVTQTPRYLIKTRGQQVTLSCSPISGHRSVSWYQQTPGQGLQFLFEYFSETQRNKGNFPGRFSGRQFSNSRSEMNVSTLELGDSALYLCASSRGNGYEKLFFGSGTQLSVL.

This clone was detected only once. V is TRBV11-2 and J is TRBJ1-6; 8 nucleotides line up with TRBD1. The CDR3 length is 15 residues. J gave up 6 bases and V 4 bases, and 5 bases lay outside the gene matches. CDR1 and CDR2 from the germline V gene are SGHAT and FQNNGV. The CDR3 here is CASSSGTGFNSPLHF. The CDR3 nucleotides are TGTGCCAGCAGCTCCGGGACAGGTTTTAATTCACCCCTCCACTTT.

This clone appeared a single time. As DNA, the CDR3 is TGTGCCAGCAGTTATACGGACAGGGAGGGCTATGGCTACACCTTC. As protein: CASSYTDREGYGYTF. The chain joins TRBV6-5 to TRBJ1-2; 8 bases match TRBD1. CDR1 is MNHEY, CDR2 SVGAGI, per germline. With V trimmed by 3 bases and J by 4 bases, 7 bases remained unmatched. The CDR3 contains 15 residues.

CDR3 nucleotides: TGTGCCAGTAGTCCCCTCGGGGGCAATCAGCCCCAGCATTTT. Translating gives CASSPLGGNQPQHF. The chain joins TRBV19 to TRBJ1-5; no firm D call. Trimming pared 5 bases from V and 2 bases from J, leaving 10 bases between. There are 14 residues in the CDR3. The V gene's germline CDR1 is LNHDA and CDR2 SQIVND (reference sequence).

V gene TRBV19 combines with J gene TRBJ2-1; D might be TRBD1 (6 bases). CDR1 LNHDA and CDR2 SQIVND come from the germline V gene (reference sequence). V shed 7 bases and J shed 12 bases, with 25 bases lying between them. The CDR3 length is 15 residues. As DNA, the CDR3 is TGTGCCAGTAACCCGGGTCGGACAGCGACCCTCCCGCAGTTCTTC. It is translated as CASNPGRTATLPQFF.

The V and J genes are TRBV7-8 and TRBJ2-7; D is unclear. There are 12 residues in the CDR3. The V and J ends lost 1 base and 5 bases respectively, with 6 bases between them. Germline V gene data show CDR1 as SGHVS and CDR2 as FQNEAQ. The CDR3 loop is CASSLVSDEQYF. For the CDR3, the DNA is TGTGCCAGCAGCTTAGTTTCAGACGAGCAGTACTTC. The variable domain in full, with the rest retrieved from reference TRBV7-8 and TRBJ2-7, is GAGVSQSPRYKVAKRGQDVALRCDPISGHVSLFWYQQALGQGPEFLTYFQNEAQLDKSGLPSDRFFAERPEGSVSTLKIQRTQQEDSAVYLCASSLVSDEQYFGPGTRLTVT.

This sequence joins TRBV30 and TRBJ2-5; D might be TRBD2 (6 bases). This CDR3 region has 15 residues. Trimming took 0 bases from V and 5 from J, leaving 16 bases between them. Per germline, CDR1 GTSNPN and CDR2 SVGIG (reference sequence). The CDR3 DNA reads as TGTGCCTGGAGTGTAAAGGCCGGCGGGACTGAGACCCAGTACTTC. It encodes CAWSVKAGGTETQYF. Full variable domain (rest looked up from reference TRBV30 and TRBJ2-5): SQTIHQWPATLVQPVGSPLSLECTVEGTSNPNLYWYRQAAGRGLQLLFYSVGIGQISSEVPQNLSASRPQDRQFILSSKKLLLSDSGFYLCAWSVKAGGTETQYFGPGTRLLVL.

The chain is built from TRBV19 and TRBJ1-2; D is unresolved. Trimming stripped 5 bases from V and 4 bases from J, with 14 bases between. Germline CDR1 reads LNHDA; CDR2 reads SQIVND (reference sequence). The CDR3 length is 14 residues. The CDR3 DNA sequence: TGTGCCAGTAGTCCTGGGAGCTCTGTCTATGGCTACACCTTC. Protein sequence: CASSPGSSVYGYTF.

The rearrangement joins TRBV7-6 to TRBJ2-1, with 14 bases lining up with TRBD2. CDR1 and CDR2 from the germline V gene are SGHVS and FNYEAQ. The junction had 4 bases not matched to a gene; V was cut back by 2 bases and J by 4 bases. The CDR3 covers 17 residues. CDR3 region: CASSLRLAGGPYNEQFF. CDR3 bases: TGTGCCAGCAGCTTAAGACTAGCGGGAGGGCCGTACAATGAGCAGTTCTTC.

This chain uses TRBV2 with TRBJ1-2; no clear D. The length of the CDR3 is 14 residues. CDR1 is SNHLY, CDR2 FYNNEI, per germline. Trimming removed 8 bases from V and 0 bases from J, with 13 bases in between. The CDR3 DNA sequence: TGTGCCAGCCGTGGACTACGGGCTAACTATGGCTACACCTTC. Its translation: CASRGLRANYGYTF.

V gene TRBV12-3 or TRBV12-4 combines with J gene TRBJ1-1; no clear D gene. V lost 5 bases and J 3 bases, leaving 10 bases between the germline ends. This CDR3 spans 13 amino acids. The CDR3 DNA is TGTGCCAGCAGTCTTGACGGGTACACTGAAGCTTTCTTT. Its protein is CASSLDGYTEAFF.

This clone was found once. The chain is built from TRBV24-1 and TRBJ2-1, with a possible D match to TRBD2 (6 bases). CDR3 length: 14 amino acids. CDR1 is KGHDR, CDR2 SFDVKD, per germline. V was clipped by 5 bases and J by 4 bases, with 11 bases between them. CDR3 region: CATSAQGLYNEQFF. CDR3 bases: TGTGCCACCAGTGCCCAGGGACTTTACAATGAGCAGTTCTTC.

The chain couples TRBV18 to TRBJ2-1; 7 bases are a match to TRBD2. Germline V gene sequence: CDR1 KGHSH, CDR2 LQKENI. The junction had 11 bases not matched to a gene; V was cut back by 6 bases and J by 3 bases. The CDR3 runs 16 residues. The CDR3 DNA follows: TGTGCCAGCTCTCCGAGCAGCGGGACGGGCTACAATGAGCAGTTCTTC. Translated: CASSPSSGTGYNEQFF.

The gene calls are TRBV30 and TRBJ2-5; 10 nucleotides align to TRBD2. This CDR3 has 15 amino acids. Germline CDR1 and CDR2: GTSNPN and SVGIG (reference sequence). V shed 0 bases, J shed 0 bases, and the junction held 1 base outside the gene matches. CDR3 sequence reads: CAWSVGLADQETQYF. The CDR3 bases are TGTGCCTGGAGTGTCGGACTAGCGGACCAAGAGACCCAGTACTTC.